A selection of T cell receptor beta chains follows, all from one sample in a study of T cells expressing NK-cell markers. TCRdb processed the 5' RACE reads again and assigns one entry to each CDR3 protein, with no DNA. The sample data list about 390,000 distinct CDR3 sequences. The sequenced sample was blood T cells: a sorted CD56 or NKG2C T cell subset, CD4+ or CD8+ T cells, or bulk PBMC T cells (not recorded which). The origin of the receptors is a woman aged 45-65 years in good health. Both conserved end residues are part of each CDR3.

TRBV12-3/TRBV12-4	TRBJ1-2	CASSRTGGAYYGYTF
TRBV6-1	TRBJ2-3	CASSAYLGQGKTDTQYF
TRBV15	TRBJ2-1	CATSRPFAGVTYNEQFF
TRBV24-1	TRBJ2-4	CATSPSGTSGRGIQYF
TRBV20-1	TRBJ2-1	CSAIPTGTSVYNEQFF
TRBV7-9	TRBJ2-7	CASSPPSGKSYEQYF
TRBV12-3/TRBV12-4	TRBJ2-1	CAARVTGEQFF
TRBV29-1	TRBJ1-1	CSVEVASKNTEAFF
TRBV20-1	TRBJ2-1	CSALVGGAEWNEQFF
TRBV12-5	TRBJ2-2	CASGSPLIRDGSGELFF
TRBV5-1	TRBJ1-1	CASSSLGDKTGTEAFF
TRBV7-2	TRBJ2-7	CASSTGQGRYEQYF
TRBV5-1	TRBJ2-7	CASSKDSSLYEQYF
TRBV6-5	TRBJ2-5	CASIGLGRAQLNGAAKETQYF